The rows below give T cell receptor beta chains drawn from one sample of a study of vaccination effects on CD4 cells after COVID-19. Only in-frame clones appear in the TCRdb table, and some are missing; sequencing was by immunoSEQ multiplex PCR. Here the sample spans about 63,000 clones, about 79% being singletons. These receptors are not linked to any known antigen. The sequences come from CD4+ T cells from PBMCs cultured with HCoV-OC43 spike peptides, collected before COVID-19 vaccination. These receptors came from a human donor who received a COVID-19 vaccine. Each CDR3 is given with its conserved first and last residue. The D gene is left open where the match is weak. Not all rows give a size; the values are once, few, many and, for expanded clones, a class.

clone_size	v_call	d_call	j_call	cdr3_nt	cdr3_aa
once	TRBV10-2	TRBD2	TRBJ2-1	TGCGCCAGCAGTCCCTCCGGGACTAGCGGTTACAATGAGCAGTTCTTC	CASSPSGTSGYNEQFF
-	TRBV3-1/TRBV3-2	TRBD1	TRBJ1-2	TGTGCCAGCAGCGACCGGGACAGGGTCCACTATGGCTACACCTTC	CASSDRDRVHYGYTF
-	TRBV9	-	TRBJ1-4	TGTGCCAGCAGCCCTGGGGTTACCATTGCAACTAATGAAAAACTGTTTTTT	CASSPGVTIATNEKLFF
few	TRBV5-8	-	TRBJ1-6	TGTGCCAGCAGCTTGAGGTCCGTTAGGGGTAATTCACCCCTCCACTTT	CASSLRSVRGNSPLHF
-	TRBV3-1/TRBV3-2	TRBD2	TRBJ2-5	TGTGCCAGCAGCACAGCTCAGGCGGGGGGTCCCCCTGGGACCCAGTACTTC	CASSTAQAGGPPGTQYF
few	TRBV5-1	-	TRBJ2-2	TGCGCCAGCAGCTTGGACACCACAGGAACCGGGGAGCTGTTTTTT	CASSLDTTGTGELFF
-	TRBV24-1	-	TRBJ1-5	TGTGCCACCAGTGATTCGGGTATTATGAGCAATCAGCCCCAGCATTTT	CATSDSGIMSNQPQHF
-	TRBV25-1	-	TRBJ2-1	TGTGCCAGCAGTGCAGGGCGCTCCTACAATGAGCAGTTCTTC	CASSAGRSYNEQFF
few	TRBV2	TRBD1	TRBJ1-2	TGTGCCAGCAGTGCTACAGGCCAGGGGGTTGGCTACACCTTC	CASSATGQGVGYTF
-	TRBV5-1	-	TRBJ2-2	TGCGCCAGCAACCTACAGGGCACCGGGGAGCTGTTTTTT	CASNLQGTGELFF
few	TRBV19	-	TRBJ1-6	TGTGCCAGTAGTATGAGTGGAGCTCTACCTAATTCACCCCTCCACTTT	CASSMSGALPNSPLHF
-	TRBV12-5	TRBD1	TRBJ1-1	TGTGCTAGTGGTACGGGACAGCTTCAGAACACTGAAGCTTTCTTT	CASGTGQLQNTEAFF
few	TRBV11-2	-	TRBJ2-1	TGTGCCAGCAGCTTACTCTACAATGAGCAGTTCTTC	CASSLLYNEQFF
-	TRBV4-3	-	TRBJ1-5	TGCGCCAGCAGCCAAGTTGTCACAGGGCGTCAGCCCCAGCATTTT	CASSQVVTGRQPQHF
-	TRBV5-4	-	TRBJ2-3	TGTGCCAGCAGCTTGGTACGGGGTAGCACAGATACGCAGTATTTT	CASSLVRGSTDTQYF
-	TRBV7-3	-	TRBJ2-3	TGTGCCAGCAGCTCCTCCCGGGGGGCCTCCACAGATACGCAGTATTTT	CASSSSRGASTDTQYF
few	TRBV7-9	-	TRBJ2-4	TGTGCCAGCAGCTTAGCTTCGGGCAGCTTAGCCAAAAACATTCAGTACTTC	CASSLASGSLAKNIQYF
-	TRBV20-1	TRBD1	TRBJ2-1	TGCAGTGCCAGTCGAACCGGGACAGGACAGTTCTTC	CSASRTGTGQFF
-	TRBV6-1	-	TRBJ1-6	TGTGCCAGCAGTGAAAGGGGTGGAGGTTCACCCCTCCACTTT	CASSERGGGSPLHF
-	TRBV29-1	-	TRBJ2-5	TGCAGCGGGGAAAAAGAGACCCAGTACTTC	CSGEKETQYF
-	TRBV27	TRBD1	TRBJ2-2	TGTGCCAGTCACAGGGGGAACACCGGGGAGCTGTTTTTT	CASHRGNTGELFF
-	TRBV5-1	TRBD1	TRBJ1-3	TGCGCCAGCAGCTTGGCCGGACAGGGTGATAAGTATTTT	CASSLAGQGDKYF
-	TRBV3-1/TRBV3-2	-	TRBJ2-5	TGTGCCAGCAGCCAAGTACAGACAGGCGACGGAGGGACCCAGTACTTC	CASSQVQTGDGGTQYF
-	TRBV2	-	TRBJ2-5	TGTGCCAGCGCCCTAGCAGCTGGTAAAGAGACCCAGTACTTC	CASALAAGKETQYF
-	TRBV19	-	TRBJ2-3	TGTGCCTCGAACGAACGAACGGCAGATACGCAGTATTTT	CASNERTADTQYF
-	TRBV7-8	-	TRBJ2-1	TGTGCCAGCAGCTTAGTCGATGAGCAGTTCTTC	CASSLVDEQFF
-	TRBV14	-	TRBJ2-5	TGTGCCAGCAGCCAAGATCTCGCCCTCCAAGAGACCCAGTACTTC	CASSQDLALQETQYF
-	TRBV7-2	-	TRBJ2-3	TGTGCCAGCAGCTTAGCCACCTACACAGATACGCAGTATTTT	CASSLATYTDTQYF
-	TRBV6-5	-	TRBJ1-2	TGTGCCACACCTCGAGGGACGGAAGCTAACTATGGCTACACCTTC	CATPRGTEANYGYTF
once	TRBV4-2	TRBD2	TRBJ2-5	TGTGCCAGCAGCCGCGGACTAGCGGGGGCCCCGACTCAAGAGACCCAGTACTTC	CASSRGLAGAPTQETQYF
-	TRBV30	TRBD2	TRBJ2-1	TGTGCCTCGGGACTAGCGGGGGGGGGCAATGAGCAGTTCTTC	CASGLAGGGNEQFF
-	TRBV6-1	-	TRBJ1-4	TGTGCCAGCAGTGACGCCGGGGGATCTGGGCCACCTGGAAGGTTTTTT	CASSDAGGSGPPGRFF